This T cell receptor (beta chain) derives from a study of blood T cell repertoires in COVID-19. Sequencing was performed with immunoSEQ multiplex PCR; in TCRdb, only in-frame clones are kept and a portion is missing. The sample records roughly 190,000 clones, around 89% being singletons. Enrolled through a virtual design, the participants were between roughly 18 and 100 years of age and came from 24 US areas. Donors were grouped by their self-reported clinical history. A single count supports this clone. Material for sequencing was PBMCs or T cells enriched from blood (not recorded which). This clonotype originated in a woman aged 18-30 years who had recovered from COVID-19.

The CDR3 spells CASSRGGLTGELFF. The CDR3 DNA reads TGTGCCAGCAGCCGAGGGGGCCTCACCGGGGAGCTGTTTTTT. The chain recombines TRBV11-3 with TRBJ2-2, with 7 bases identical to TRBD1. The ends lost 5 bases at V and 4 bases at J; junction bases unmatched: 4. Per the germline V gene, CDR1 is SGHNT and CDR2 is YENEEA. The CDR3 spans 14 residues. Looking up the rest from reference TRBV11-3 and TRBJ2-2 gives the full variable domain: EAGVVQSPRYKIIEKKQPVAFWCNPISGHNTLYWYLQNLGQGPELLIRYENEEAVDDSQLPKDRFSAERLKGVDSTLKIQPAELGDSAVYLCASSRGGLTGELFFGEGSRLTVL.